Each of the 29 T cell receptor beta chains below was sequenced from the same sample in a study of technical replicates of blood from a handful of donors. The data were produced by immunoSEQ multiplex PCR, yet TCRdb's version contains in-frame clones alone and is incomplete. The sample records around 9,000 clones, roughly 91% being singletons. The specimen was PBMCs. These receptor sequences come from a human donor in good health.

The chain combines TRBV27 with TRBJ2-7, with TRBD2 as a possible D gene (6 bases). Germline V gene data show CDR1 as MNHEY and CDR2 as SMNVEV (reference sequence). The V and J ends lost 5 bases and 3 bases respectively, with 14 bases between them. The CDR3 loop spans 14 amino acids. The CDR3 nucleotides read TGTGCCAGCAGTCCCGGGACTCCCGGCTACGAGCAGTACTTC. The encoded protein is CASSPGTPGYEQYF.

Turning to this clone: One junction end does not reproduce the germline sequence, and a read error may be involved. V gene TRBV15 combines with J gene TRBJ2-7; maybe TRBD2 (6 bases). Per the germline V gene, CDR1 is LNHNV and CDR2 is YYDKDF (reference sequence). The CDR3 loop spans 15 amino acids. The DNA for the CDR3 is TGTGCCACCAGCAGAGTACGGGAGTCCTCCTTCGAGCAGTACTTC. Amino acids: CATSRVRESSFEQYF. Filled out from reference TRBV15 and TRBJ2-7, the complete variable domain reads DAMVIQNPRYQVTQFGKPVTLSCSQTLNHNVMYWYQQKSSQAPKLLFHYYDKDFNNEADTPDNFQSRRPNTSFCFLDIRSPGLGDTAMYLCATSRVRESSFEQYFGPGTRLTVT.

The chain links TRBV4-2 to TRBJ2-7; 9 bases are shared with TRBD1. The V and J ends lost 4 bases and 7 bases, in that order; junction bases with no gene match: 17. The CDR3 contains 17 residues. Germline values: CDR1 LGHNA, CDR2 YNFKEQ. The DNA of the CDR3 is TGTGCCAGCAGCCCTCTATATTCGCCGGGACAGGGTTCGGAGCAGTACTTC. Encoded protein: CASSPLYSPGQGSEQYF.

The J gene is TRBJ1-1, the V gene TRBV10-1; no definite D call. The CDR3 is 13 amino acids. Germline V lookup: CDR1 WNHNN, CDR2 SYGVQD (reference sequence). V was cut by 11 bases and J by 0 bases, with 13 bases left in between. As DNA, the CDR3 is TGCGCCTCCAGGAACACCATGAACACTGAAGCTTTCTTT. As protein: CASRNTMNTEAFF.

Points on this clone: A junction end diverges from the germline sequence, so it may reflect a read error. V and J are TRBV5-1 and TRBJ2-3; tentative D call: TRBD1 (5 bases). The CDR3 loop spans 11 amino acids. Looked up from germline, CDR1 is SGHRS and CDR2 is YFSETQ. CDR3 bases: TGCGCCAGCAGCTTGGGGTCCAGGGCCGTATTT. It translates to CASSLGSRAVF. The full variable domain, its missing parts supplied by reference TRBV5-1 and TRBJ2-3, is KAGVTQTPRYLIKTRGQQVTLSCSPISGHRSVSWYQQTPGQGLQFLFEYFSETQRNKGNFPGRFSGRQFSNSRSEMNVSTLELGDSALYLCASSLGSRAVFGPGTRLTVL.

This chain links TRBV27 with TRBJ2-7, with a tentative D call TRBD2 (5 bases). Germline values: CDR1 MNHEY, CDR2 SMNVEV (reference sequence). V lost 1 base to trimming and J lost 5 bases, with 9 bases between them. This CDR3 is built from 13 residues. The CDR3 is CASSLWLAHEQYF. The CDR3 region has the DNA TGTGCCAGCAGTTTATGGCTAGCCCACGAGCAGTACTTC.

The chain recombines TRBV27 with TRBJ2-7; D ambiguous. The germline V gene encodes CDR1 MNHEY and CDR2 SMNVEV (reference sequence). Trimming removed 3 bases at V and 2 bases at J, with 8 bases between. The CDR3 is made up of 13 amino acids. Here the CDR3 DNA reads TGTGCCAGCAGTTTTCTATCTACCTACGAGCAGTACTTC. This codes for CASSFLSTYEQYF.

V and J are TRBV4-2 and TRBJ2-1, with 10 bases fitting TRBD2. The J segment lost 7 bases and the V segment lost 0 bases, leaving 12 bases of the junction unmatched. This CDR3 contains 18 residues. Per germline, CDR1 LGHNA and CDR2 YNFKEQ. The CDR3 protein is CASSQDGIAGGLRNEQFF. Here the CDR3 DNA reads TGTGCCAGCAGCCAAGATGGGATAGCGGGAGGTCTTAGGAATGAGCAGTTCTTC.

The CDR3 sequence is CASSGGDGGGYEQYF. The CDR3 DNA reads TGTGCCAGCAGCGGGGGGGATGGGGGTGGCTACGAGCAGTACTTC. V usage is TRBV9 and J usage is TRBJ2-7; D may be TRBD2 (6 bases). The length of the CDR3 is 15 residues. Germline V lookup: CDR1 SGDLS, CDR2 YYNGEE. With 3 bases removed from V and 3 bases from J, the gap between germline ends came to 16 bases.

The chain uses TRBV9 and TRBJ2-2; 9 nucleotides line up with TRBD2. The CDR3 length is 15 residues. In germline, CDR1 is SGDLS, CDR2 YYNGEE. The V gene end was trimmed by 3 bases and the J gene end by 0 bases; junction bases not matched to a gene: 0. The CDR3 loop reads CASSASGTNTGELFF. The CDR3 DNA reads as TGTGCCAGCAGCGCTAGCGGGACGAACACCGGGGAGCTGTTTTTT. The complete variable domain, with remaining parts taken from reference TRBV9 and TRBJ2-2, reads DSGVTQTPKHLITATGQRVTLRCSPRSGDLSVYWYQQSLDQGLQFLIQYYNGEERAKGNILERFSAQQFPDLHSELNLSSLELGDSALYFCASSASGTNTGELFFGEGSRLTVL.

This clone was picked up one time. The V gene is TRBV7-7, the J gene TRBJ2-1; TRBD2 matches at 11 bases. Looked up from germline, CDR1 is SSHAT and CDR2 is FNYEAQ (reference sequence). Trimming cost V 4 bases and J 6 bases; bases outside gene matches: 5. CDR3 length: 15 amino acids. The CDR3 bases are TGTGCCAGCAGCTCAACTAGCGGGAGTTTCAATGAGCAGTTCTTC. Its translation is CASSSTSGSFNEQFF. The full variable domain, in which reference TRBV7-7 and TRBJ2-1 provide the parts outside the CDR3, is GAGVSQSPRYKVTKRGQDVTLRCDPISSHATLYWYQQALGQGPEFLTYFNYEAQPDKSGLPSDRFSAERPEGSISTLTIQRTEQRDSAMYRCASSSTSGSFNEQFFGPGTRLTVL.

The chain links TRBV5-4 to TRBJ1-2; possible D gene TRBD1, 5 bases. This CDR3 spans 15 amino acids. Looked up from germline, CDR1 is SGHNT and CDR2 is YYREEE (reference sequence). V gave up 1 base and J gave up 2 bases, with 12 bases separating them. The CDR3 bases are TGTGCCAGCAGCTTGCCCCTGGGGCAGAACTATGGCTACACCTTC. Translation gives CASSLPLGQNYGYTF.

The V and J genes are TRBV5-1 and TRBJ2-3, with 13 bases lining up with TRBD2. The CDR3 sequence is 16 residues long. V lost 3 bases to trimming and J lost 2 bases; unmatched junction nucleotides: 3. CDR1 and CDR2 from the germline V gene are SGHRS and YFSETQ. The CDR3: CASSSGLAGTTDTQYF. The CDR3, as DNA: TGCGCCAGCAGCTCGGGACTAGCGGGGACCACAGATACGCAGTATTTT. The whole variable domain, filled in from reference TRBV5-1 and TRBJ2-3, reads KAGVTQTPRYLIKTRGQQVTLSCSPISGHRSVSWYQQTPGQGLQFLFEYFSETQRNKGNFPGRFSGRQFSNSRSEMNVSTLELGDSALYLCASSSGLAGTTDTQYFGPGTRLTVL.

The chain joins TRBV30 to TRBJ2-7, with D perhaps TRBD1 (5 bases). Per germline, CDR1 GTSNPN and CDR2 SVGIG (reference sequence). The CDR3 sequence is 14 residues long. V was shortened by 0 bases and J by 4 bases, with 13 bases between the two germline ends. This CDR3 is CAWSVNIDSYEQYF. In nucleotides, the CDR3 is TGTGCCTGGAGTGTTAATATAGACAGTTACGAGCAGTACTTC.

The chain joins TRBV5-1 to TRBJ2-7; 7 bases line up with TRBD2. Losses at the gene ends were 4 bases for V and 5 bases for J; bases not matched to a gene: 9. There are 14 residues in the CDR3. Germline values: CDR1 SGHRS, CDR2 YFSETQ. The CDR3 DNA reads TGCGCCAGCAGCCAACAAGCGGGGCTCGACGAGCAGTACTTC. Translating gives CASSQQAGLDEQYF.

This sequence joins TRBV7-3 and TRBJ2-3, with TRBD2 matching over 10 bases. In germline, CDR1 is SGHTA, CDR2 FQGTGA. The CDR3 runs 14 residues. The V and J ends lost 4 bases and 5 bases, in that order; junction bases with no gene match: 3. The CDR3 coding sequence is TGTGCCAGCAGCTCAAGACTAGCGGGAGATACGCAGTATTTT. Protein product: CASSSRLAGDTQYF.

The chain carries TRBV27 and TRBJ2-7, with D possibly TRBD1 on 5 matching bases. CDR1 is MNHEY and CDR2 is SMNVEV in the germline V gene (reference sequence). The V and J ends lost 5 bases and 2 bases respectively, with 10 bases between them. CDR3 size: 13 residues. DNA for the CDR3: TGTGCCAGCAGTCCACAGGTTACCTACGAGCAGTACTTC. Translated: CASSPQVTYEQYF.

The chain combines TRBV19 with TRBJ2-7; TRBD1 agrees at 7 bases. The CDR3 contains 15 residues. The germline CDR1 and CDR2 sequences are LNHDA and SQIVND (reference sequence). V shed 1 base, J shed 0 bases, and the junction held 3 bases outside the gene matches. CDR3 region: CASSIGQGLSYEQYF. The CDR3 bases are TGTGCCAGTAGTATAGGACAGGGCCTCTCCTACGAGCAGTACTTC.

The rearrangement links TRBV6-1 to TRBJ1-5, with D possibly matching TRBD1 (5 bases). V was shortened by 8 bases and J by 3 bases, with 17 bases between the two germline ends. Germline V lookup: CDR1 MNHNS, CDR2 SASEGT. This CDR3 spans 15 amino acids. CDR3 region: CASVTLSTVNQPQHF. CDR3 sequence (DNA): TGTGCCAGCGTAACCCTCTCGACAGTCAATCAGCCCCAGCATTTT.

The genes are TRBV7-6 and TRBJ2-1, with 7 bases lining up with TRBD2. The CDR3 runs 15 residues. V shed 4 bases and J 3 bases; nucleotides not matched to a gene: 6. Germline V gives CDR1 SGHVS, CDR2 FNYEAQ. The CDR3 nucleotides read TGTGCCAGCAGCTCAGAAGCGGGAAGCTACAATGAGCAGTTCTTC. Protein: CASSSEAGSYNEQFF.

The genes are TRBV5-4 and TRBJ2-5; TRBD1 might be the D (6 bases). Germline V lookup: CDR1 SGHNT, CDR2 YYREEE (reference sequence). This CDR3 region has 14 residues. Trimming took 4 bases from V and 1 from J, leaving 11 bases between them. CDR3 residues: CASSNGQPQETQYF. DNA of the CDR3: TGTGCCAGCAGCAACGGACAGCCCCAAGAGACCCAGTACTTC. Using reference TRBV5-4 and TRBJ2-5 for the parts outside the CDR3, the full variable domain is ETGVTQSPTHLIKTRGQQVTLRCSSQSGHNTVSWYQQALGQGPQFIFQYYREEENGRGNFPPRFSGLQFPNYSSELNVNALELDDSALYLCASSNGQPQETQYFGPGTRLLVL.

This chain links TRBV13 with TRBJ1-2; D is unclear. Germline loops: CDR1 PRHDT, CDR2 FYEKMQ (reference sequence). The V end lost 5 bases, the J end lost 4 bases, and 11 bases lay between the germline ends. CDR3 length equals 13 residues. The CDR3: CASSLRSVYGYTF. The CDR3 DNA reads TGTGCCAGCAGCCTACGGTCGGTCTATGGCTACACCTTC.

This rearrangement joins TRBV7-3 to TRBJ2-3, with D perhaps matching TRBD2 (6 bases). Germline-derived CDR1 and CDR2 are SGHTA and FQGTGA. The CDR3 extends over 18 amino acids. Trimming pared 2 bases from V and 3 bases from J, leaving 21 bases between. For the CDR3, the DNA is TGTGCCAGCAGCTTATTGGGTGTGGTCGGGAGCCATACAGATACGCAGTATTTT. Its protein is CASSLLGVVGSHTDTQYF.

The chain couples TRBV7-6 to TRBJ1-1; TRBD1 agrees at 7 bases. The trim removed 5 bases at V and 1 base at J, leaving 10 bases unmatched. Germline V CDR1 and CDR2: SGHVS, FNYEAQ. The CDR3 is made up of 16 amino acids. CDR3 nucleotides: TGTGCCAGCAGCCTAGAAACCGGACAGGCGAACACTGAAGCTTTCTTT. This translates into CASSLETGQANTEAFF.

The chain joins TRBV6-5 to TRBJ2-7, with 14 bases aligning to TRBD2. Losses at the gene ends were 5 bases for V and 5 bases for J; bases not matched to a gene: 5. The length of the CDR3 is 15 residues. Germline assignment: CDR1 MNHEY and CDR2 SVGAGI. DNA of the CDR3: TGTGCCAGCAGTCAGGGACTAGCGGGAGTCCACGAGCAGTACTTC. The encoded protein is CASSQGLAGVHEQYF.

This clone was recorded once. This rearrangement joins TRBV18 to TRBJ1-2; TRBD1 is a possible D gene (6 bases). The germline gives CDR1 KGHSH, CDR2 LQKENI. The germline V and J ends were trimmed by 0 bases and 3 bases, with 14 bases remaining between them. The CDR3 totals 16 residues. CDR3 DNA sequence: TGTGCCAGCTCACCACCTACAAACAGGGCCGACTATGGCTACACCTTC. Translating it yields CASSPPTNRADYGYTF.

The chain combines TRBV11-2 with TRBJ2-1; TRBD2 aligns across 13 bases. The CDR3 runs to 17 residues. With 5 bases clipped from V and 5 bases from J, the junction kept 9 bases outside the gene matches. The germline V gene encodes CDR1 SGHAT and CDR2 FQNNGV. The CDR3 is CASSPGLAGANDNEQFF. The CDR3 DNA follows: TGTGCCAGCAGCCCCGGACTAGCGGGAGCGAACGACAATGAGCAGTTCTTC.

This clone was seen just once. This rearrangement joins TRBV27 to TRBJ1-1; TRBD1 aligns across 10 bases. The CDR3 runs to 13 residues. Germline trimming cut 3 bases from V and 11 bases from J; bases unmatched to any gene: 6. CDR1 is MNHEY and CDR2 is SMNVEV in the germline V gene (reference sequence). Here the CDR3 reads CASSLTGGASAFF. The CDR3 DNA reads as TGTGCCAGCAGTTTGACAGGGGGCGCGAGTGCTTTCTTT.

Regarding this clone: The sample holds other DNA sequences that translate to the same CDR3. The rearrangement uses TRBV6-1 and TRBJ2-7; tentative D call: TRBD1 (6 bases). Trimming cost V 4 bases and J 4 bases, with 8 bases left between them. Germline CDR1 is MNHNS and CDR2 is SASEGT. The CDR3 runs to 12 residues. DNA of the CDR3: TGTGCCAGCAGTGTACAGGGTTACGAGCAGTACTTC. Translating it yields CASSVQGYEQYF.